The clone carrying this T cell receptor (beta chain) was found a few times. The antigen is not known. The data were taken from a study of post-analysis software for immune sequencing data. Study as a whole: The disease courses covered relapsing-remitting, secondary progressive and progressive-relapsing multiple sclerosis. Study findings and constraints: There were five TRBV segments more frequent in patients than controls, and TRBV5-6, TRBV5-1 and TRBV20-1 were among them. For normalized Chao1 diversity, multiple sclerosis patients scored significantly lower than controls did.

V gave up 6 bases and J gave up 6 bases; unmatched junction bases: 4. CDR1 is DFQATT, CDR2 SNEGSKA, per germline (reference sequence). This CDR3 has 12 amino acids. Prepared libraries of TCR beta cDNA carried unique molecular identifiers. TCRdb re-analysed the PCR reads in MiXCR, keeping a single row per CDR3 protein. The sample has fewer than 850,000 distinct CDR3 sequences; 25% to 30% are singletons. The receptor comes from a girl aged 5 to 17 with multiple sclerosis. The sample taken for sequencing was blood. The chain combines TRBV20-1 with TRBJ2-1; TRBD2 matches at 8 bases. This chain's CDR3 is CSAGTRGNEQFF. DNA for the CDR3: TGCAGTGCGGGGACTAGGGGCAATGAGCAGTTCTTC.